Listed here is a single T cell receptor (beta chain). Its antigen is currently unknown. These data come from a study of CD8+CD57+ T cells in acquired aplastic anemia. The wider study: CD4+ and CD8+ cells, once sorted, gave DNA averaging approximately 3 ug. Findings and limits, study-wide: Found in both controls and patients were some 31 CD8+ CDR3 sequences.

Investigators profiled TCR beta VDJ and CDR3 from genomic DNA template. Each CDR3 protein gets one entry after TCRdb re-called the reads with MiXCR. The data show more than 150,000 distinct CDR3 sequences, 48% seen once. CDR3 length: 16 residues. CDR1 is LNHDA and CDR2 is SQIVND in the germline V gene (reference sequence). The ends lost 1 base at V and 3 bases at J; junction bases unmatched: 7. Individuals selected for sequencing had exhibited CD8+CD57+ cell expansion on flow cytometry. Blood samples were obtained from patients who had received no prior therapy. V is TRBV19 and J is TRBJ2-3, with TRBD1 matching 7 bases. The specimen sequenced was sorted CD4+, CD8+, or CD8+CD57+ T cells (not recorded which) from PBMCs. This clonotype was obtained from a human donor with aplastic anemia. CDR3 nucleotide sequence: TGTGCCAGTAGTATAGGACGGACAGGAAGGACAGATACGCAGTATTTT. It translates to CASSIGRTGRTDTQYF.